Listed below are T cell receptor beta chains from one sample, sequenced in a study of shared clonotypes between healthy human individuals. Produced via immunoSEQ multiplex PCR; TCRdb's table is partial and in-frame only. Here the sample spans some 1.5 million clones, roughly 96% being singletons. Sequencing used naive CD4+ T cells sorted from blood. The receptors originated from a man younger than 40 in good health. Both conserved end residues are part of each CDR3. The D gene is left open where the match is weak. The size field is filled for only some rows; it gives once, few, many or a size class.

V: TRBV29-1; D: .; size: .; J: TRBJ2-5; CDR3: CSVSGGEETQYF; DNA: TGCAGCGTTTCGGGTGGGGAAGAGACCCAGTACTTC
V: TRBV18; D: TRBD1; size: .; J: TRBJ1-5; CDR3: CASSLRDRVRQPQHF; DNA: TGTGCCAGCTCACTCCGGGACAGGGTACGCCAGCCCCAGCATTTT
V: TRBV15; D: .; size: .; J: TRBJ2-5; CDR3: CATSRILIQETQYF; DNA: TGTGCCACCAGCAGAATATTAATCCAAGAGACCCAGTACTTC
V: TRBV15; D: .; size: .; J: TRBJ2-7; CDR3: CATSRGGVSYEQYF; DNA: TGTGCCACCAGCAGAGGAGGGGTCTCCTACGAGCAGTACTTC
V: TRBV29-1; D: TRBD2; size: .; J: TRBJ2-5; CDR3: CSASGRREVPGETQYF; DNA: TGCAGCGCTTCTGGTCGACGGGAGGTCCCCGGAGAGACCCAGTACTTC
V: TRBV10-1; D: TRBD2; size: .; J: TRBJ2-5; CDR3: CASRLSGRQETQYF; DNA: TGCGCCAGCAGACTTAGCGGGAGACAAGAGACCCAGTACTTC
V: TRBV6-6; D: TRBD1; size: .; J: TRBJ2-7; CDR3: CASSYSGQGPYEQYF; DNA: TGTGCCAGCAGTTACTCGGGACAGGGGCCTTACGAGCAGTACTTC
V: TRBV4-2; D: .; size: .; J: TRBJ2-7; CDR3: CASSQDILSGSTYEQYF; DNA: TGTGCCAGCAGCCAAGATATTTTAAGCGGATCAACCTACGAGCAGTACTTC
V: TRBV6-6; D: TRBD2; size: once; J: TRBJ2-1; CDR3: CASRNAGGRGYNEQFF; DNA: TGTGCCAGCAGGAACGCGGGAGGGCGGGGATACAATGAGCAGTTCTTC
V: TRBV5-5; D: TRBD2; size: .; J: TRBJ2-3; CDR3: CASSSDLAGGTDTQYF; DNA: TGTGCCAGCAGCTCCGACCTGGCGGGAGGCACAGATACGCAGTATTTT
V: TRBV11-2; D: .; size: .; J: TRBJ2-7; CDR3: CASSLDRGMSYEQYF; DNA: TGTGCCAGCAGCTTAGACAGGGGAATGTCCTACGAGCAGTACTTC
V: TRBV7-3; D: .; size: .; J: TRBJ1-2; CDR3: CASSQSTGPPGSGYTF; DNA: TGTGCCAGCAGCCAATCGACGGGGCCGCCGGGGAGCGGCTACACCTTC
V: TRBV5-1; D: .; size: once; J: TRBJ2-3; CDR3: CASTATGPSRDSPGTQYF; DNA: TGCGCCAGCACCGCAACGGGGCCTAGCCGGGATTCACCGGGTACGCAGTATTTT
V: TRBV6-5; D: .; size: .; J: TRBJ2-7; CDR3: CASRTTSYEQYF; DNA: TGTGCCAGCAGGACAACCTCCTACGAGCAGTACTTC
V: TRBV2; D: TRBD1; size: .; J: TRBJ2-2; CDR3: CASGWDRGRTGELFF; DNA: TGTGCCAGCGGGTGGGACAGGGGGCGAACCGGGGAGCTGTTTTTT
V: TRBV7-8; D: TRBD1; size: .; J: TRBJ1-5; CDR3: CASSLDRSNQPQHF; DNA: TGTGCCAGCAGCCTGGACAGGAGCAATCAGCCCCAGCATTTT
V: TRBV6-5; D: TRBD2; size: .; J: TRBJ2-7; CDR3: CASRKTSATYEQYF; DNA: TGTGCCAGCAGGAAGACTAGCGCAACCTACGAGCAGTACTTC
V: TRBV28; D: .; size: .; J: TRBJ1-5; CDR3: CASSLAAGPNQPQHF; DNA: TGTGCCAGCAGTCTTGCGGCAGGCCCCAATCAGCCCCAGCATTTT
V: TRBV11-2; D: TRBD1; size: .; J: TRBJ1-1; CDR3: CASSWDRGDTEAFF; DNA: TGTGCCAGCAGCTGGGACAGGGGGGACACTGAAGCTTTCTTT
V: TRBV28; D: .; size: .; J: TRBJ2-7; CDR3: CASSPTRVPTGEQYF; DNA: TGTGCCAGCAGTCCAACCCGGGTCCCCACTGGAGAGCAGTACTTC
V: TRBV14; D: .; size: .; J: TRBJ2-7; CDR3: CASSPGTLHEQYF; DNA: TGTGCCAGCAGCCCTGGGACACTCCACGAGCAGTACTTC
V: TRBV2; D: TRBD1; size: .; J: TRBJ1-2; CDR3: CASSAGQEVGYTF; DNA: TGTGCCAGCAGCGCGGGACAGGAGGTTGGCTACACCTTC
V: TRBV7-6; D: TRBD2; size: .; J: TRBJ2-1; CDR3: CASSPRLAGEGYNEQFF; DNA: TGTGCCAGCAGCCCGCGACTAGCGGGAGAAGGATACAATGAGCAGTTCTTC
V: TRBV6-1; D: .; size: .; J: TRBJ2-3; CDR3: CASSGAEGDADTQYF; DNA: TGTGCCAGCAGTGGAGCTGAAGGCGACGCAGATACGCAGTATTTT
V: TRBV7-3; D: TRBD1; size: .; J: TRBJ1-3; CDR3: CASSPQRTGAGRGTIYF; DNA: TGTGCCAGCAGCCCCCAACGGACAGGGGCCGGAAGGGGCACCATATATTTT
V: TRBV11-2; D: .; size: .; J: TRBJ1-3; CDR3: CASSLVGGSSGNTIYF; DNA: TGTGCCAGCAGCTTAGTGGGGGGAAGCTCTGGAAACACCATATATTTT
V: TRBV5-1; D: .; size: .; J: TRBJ2-3; CDR3: CASSLDRGRTGPSTDTQYF; DNA: TGCGCCAGCAGCTTGGATCGCGGTCGAACGGGGCCGAGCACAGATACGCAGTATTTT
V: TRBV6-1; D: .; size: .; J: TRBJ2-3; CDR3: CASGQGDTQYF; DNA: TGTGCCAGCGGCCAGGGGGATACGCAGTATTTT
V: TRBV5-3; D: .; size: .; J: TRBJ2-5; CDR3: CARSPDGQGRGETQYF; DNA: TGTGCCAGAAGCCCAGACGGGCAGGGGAGGGGAGAGACCCAGTACTTC
V: TRBV12-5; D: TRBD1; size: .; J: TRBJ1-1; CDR3: CASGPPGQGLNTEAFF; DNA: TGTGCTAGTGGCCCACCGGGACAGGGGCTGAACACTGAAGCTTTCTTT
V: TRBV9; D: .; size: .; J: TRBJ2-2; CDR3: CASSVEGGAGTGELFF; DNA: TGTGCCAGCAGCGTAGAAGGGGGCGCGGGAACCGGGGAGCTGTTTTTT
V: TRBV4-2; D: TRBD1; size: .; J: TRBJ1-4; CDR3: CASRERIAGQGATNEKLFF; DNA: TGTGCCAGCAGGGAGAGGATTGCCGGACAGGGAGCAACTAATGAAAAACTGTTTTTT
V: TRBV7-2; D: .; size: .; J: TRBJ2-5; CDR3: CASSLMRGQETQYF; DNA: TGTGCCAGCAGCTTAATGAGGGGGCAAGAGACCCAGTACTTC
V: TRBV11-2; D: .; size: .; J: TRBJ2-3; CDR3: CASSPPDTDTQYF; DNA: TGTGCCAGCAGCCCGCCAGACACAGATACGCAGTATTTT
V: TRBV6-1; D: .; size: once; J: TRBJ2-3; CDR3: CASSEAHGIGTDTQYF; DNA: TGTGCCAGCAGTGAAGCGCACGGCATTGGGACAGATACGCAGTATTTT
V: TRBV14; D: .; size: .; J: TRBJ1-1; CDR3: CASSQVRFTEAFF; DNA: TGTGCCAGCAGCCAAGTCAGGTTCACTGAAGCTTTCTTT
V: TRBV27; D: .; size: .; J: TRBJ2-3; CDR3: CASSLGHATDTQYF; DNA: TGTGCCAGCAGCCTTGGTCATGCCACAGATACGCAGTATTTT
V: TRBV19; D: .; size: .; J: TRBJ2-5; CDR3: CASSSPGGGKLAETQYF; DNA: TGTGCCAGTAGTTCCCCCGGGGGCGGAAAATTGGCAGAGACCCAGTACTTC
V: TRBV28; D: TRBD2; size: once; J: TRBJ2-5; CDR3: CASSLHLLAGVQETQYF; DNA: TGTGCCAGCAGTTTACATTTGCTAGCGGGAGTACAAGAGACCCAGTACTTC
V: TRBV7-2; D: TRBD2; size: .; J: TRBJ2-1; CDR3: CASSLGLAAYNEQFF; DNA: TGTGCCAGCAGCTTAGGGCTAGCGGCTTACAATGAGCAGTTCTTC
V: TRBV11-2; D: TRBD2; size: .; J: TRBJ2-2; CDR3: CASSSRTSGRAPGELFF; DNA: TGTGCCAGCAGCTCGAGGACTAGCGGGAGGGCCCCCGGGGAGCTGTTTTTT
V: TRBV7-9; D: .; size: .; J: TRBJ2-7; CDR3: CASSYNQGTYEQYF; DNA: TGTGCCAGCAGCTACAATCAGGGGACCTACGAGCAGTACTTC
V: TRBV7-5; D: .; size: .; J: TRBJ1-1; CDR3: CVSRDVIQGTEAFF; DNA: TGTGTCAGCCGAGACGTGATACAGGGCACTGAAGCTTTCTTT
V: TRBV4-1; D: .; size: .; J: TRBJ2-7; CDR3: CASSQVWRREQYF; DNA: TGCGCCAGCAGCCAAGTCTGGCGGCGCGAGCAGTACTTC
V: TRBV2; D: .; size: .; J: TRBJ2-3; CDR3: CASSEVGLSSDTQYF; DNA: TGTGCCAGCAGTGAAGTAGGCCTCTCCTCAGATACGCAGTATTTT
V: TRBV7-6; D: .; size: .; J: TRBJ2-7; CDR3: CASSPRQLGYEQYF; DNA: TGTGCCAGCAGCCCCCGACAGTTGGGCTACGAGCAGTACTTC
V: TRBV5-1; D: .; size: .; J: TRBJ2-7; CDR3: CASSVGPFYEQYF; DNA: TGCGCCAGCAGCGTGGGACCATTCTACGAGCAGTACTTC